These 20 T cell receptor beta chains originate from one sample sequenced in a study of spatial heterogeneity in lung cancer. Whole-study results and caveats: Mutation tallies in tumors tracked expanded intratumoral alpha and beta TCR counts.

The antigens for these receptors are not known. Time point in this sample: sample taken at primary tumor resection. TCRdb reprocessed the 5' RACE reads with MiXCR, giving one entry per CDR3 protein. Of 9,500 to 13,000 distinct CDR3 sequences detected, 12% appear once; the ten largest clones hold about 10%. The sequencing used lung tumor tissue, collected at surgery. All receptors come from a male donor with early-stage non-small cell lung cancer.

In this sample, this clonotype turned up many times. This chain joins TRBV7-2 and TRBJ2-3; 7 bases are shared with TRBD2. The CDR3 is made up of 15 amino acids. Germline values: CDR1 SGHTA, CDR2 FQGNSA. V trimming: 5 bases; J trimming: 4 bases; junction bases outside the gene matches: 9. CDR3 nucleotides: TGTGCCAGCAGCCTGGGCGGGAGCGGGGCAGATACGCAGTATTTT. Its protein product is CASSLGGSGADTQYF.

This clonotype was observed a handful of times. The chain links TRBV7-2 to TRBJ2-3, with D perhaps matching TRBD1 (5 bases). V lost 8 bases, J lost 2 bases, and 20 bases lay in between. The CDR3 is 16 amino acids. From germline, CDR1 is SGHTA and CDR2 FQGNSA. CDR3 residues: CASQLGVDTYTDTQYF. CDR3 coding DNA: TGTGCCAGCCAACTTGGGGTGGACACATACACAGATACGCAGTATTTT.

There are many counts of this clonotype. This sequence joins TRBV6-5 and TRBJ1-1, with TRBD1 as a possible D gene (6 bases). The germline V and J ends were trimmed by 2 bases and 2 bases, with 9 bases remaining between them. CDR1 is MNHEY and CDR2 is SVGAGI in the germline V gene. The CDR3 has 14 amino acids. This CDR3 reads CASSYGGLNTEAFF. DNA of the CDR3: TGTGCCAGCAGTTACGGGGGGCTAAACACTGAAGCTTTCTTT.

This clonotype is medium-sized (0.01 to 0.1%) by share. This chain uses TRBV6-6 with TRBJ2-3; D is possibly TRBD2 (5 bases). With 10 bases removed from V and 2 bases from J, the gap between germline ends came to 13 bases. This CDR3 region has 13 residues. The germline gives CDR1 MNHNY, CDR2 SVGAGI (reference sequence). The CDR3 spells CATDSGSTDTQYF. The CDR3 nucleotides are TGTGCCACCGACTCGGGATCCACAGATACGCAGTATTTT.

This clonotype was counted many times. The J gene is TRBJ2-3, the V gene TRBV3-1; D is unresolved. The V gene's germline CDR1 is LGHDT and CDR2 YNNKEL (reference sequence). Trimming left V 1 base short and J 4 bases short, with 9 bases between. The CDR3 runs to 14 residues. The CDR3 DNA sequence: TGTGCCAGCAGCCAAGCCTCGGTGCCAGATACGCAGTATTTT. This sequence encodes CASSQASVPDTQYF.

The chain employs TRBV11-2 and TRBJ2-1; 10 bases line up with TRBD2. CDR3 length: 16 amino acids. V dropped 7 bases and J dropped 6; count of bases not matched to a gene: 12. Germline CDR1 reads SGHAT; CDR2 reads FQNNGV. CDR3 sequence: CASTHKAGGTGNEQFF. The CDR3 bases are TGTGCCAGCACCCACAAAGCGGGAGGGACGGGCAATGAGCAGTTCTTC.

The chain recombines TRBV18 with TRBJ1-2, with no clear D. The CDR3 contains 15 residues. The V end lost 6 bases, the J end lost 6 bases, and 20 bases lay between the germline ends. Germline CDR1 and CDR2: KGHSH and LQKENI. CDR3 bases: TGTGCCAGCTCGCTTTATCGCCGGGAAACCGATGGCTACACCTTC. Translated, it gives CASSLYRRETDGYTF.

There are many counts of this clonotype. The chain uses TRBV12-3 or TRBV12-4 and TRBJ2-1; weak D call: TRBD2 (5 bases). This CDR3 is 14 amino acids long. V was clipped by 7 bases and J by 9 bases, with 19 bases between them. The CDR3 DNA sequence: TGTGCCAGCACCCTCTTCCTGGGAGCTGTTGAGCAGTTCTTC. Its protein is CASTLFLGAVEQFF.

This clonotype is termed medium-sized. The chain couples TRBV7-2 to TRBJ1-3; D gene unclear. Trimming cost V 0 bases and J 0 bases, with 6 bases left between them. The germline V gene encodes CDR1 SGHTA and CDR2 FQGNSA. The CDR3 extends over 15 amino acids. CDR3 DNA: TGTGCCAGCAGCTTAGCTTGGGGCTCTGGAAACACCATATATTTT. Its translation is CASSLAWGSGNTIYF.

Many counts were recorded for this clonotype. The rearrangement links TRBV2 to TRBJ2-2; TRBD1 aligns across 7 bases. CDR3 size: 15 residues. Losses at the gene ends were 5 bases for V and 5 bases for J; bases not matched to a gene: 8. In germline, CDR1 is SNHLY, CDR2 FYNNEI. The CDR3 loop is CASSKTGPGTGELFF. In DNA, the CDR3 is TGTGCCAGCAGTAAGACAGGGCCTGGAACCGGGGAGCTGTTTTTT.

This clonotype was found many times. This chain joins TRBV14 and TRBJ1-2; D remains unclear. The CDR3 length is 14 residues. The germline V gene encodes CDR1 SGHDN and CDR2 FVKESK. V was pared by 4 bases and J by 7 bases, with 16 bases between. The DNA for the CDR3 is TGTGCCAGCAGCCTCGGGCCCCGAGGAGCTGGCTACACCTTC. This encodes CASSLGPRGAGYTF. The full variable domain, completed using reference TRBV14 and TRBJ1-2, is EAGVTQFPSHSVIEKGQTVTLRCDPISGHDNLYWYRRVMGKEIKFLLHFVKESKQDESGMPNNRFLAERTGGTYSTLKVQPAELEDSGVYFCASSLGPRGAGYTFGSGTRLTVV.

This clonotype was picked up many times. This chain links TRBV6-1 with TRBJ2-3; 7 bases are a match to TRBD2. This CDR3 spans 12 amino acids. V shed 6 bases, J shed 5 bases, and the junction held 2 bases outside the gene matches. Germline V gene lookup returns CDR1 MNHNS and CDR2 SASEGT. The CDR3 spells CASSERGDTQYF. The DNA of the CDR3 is TGTGCCAGCAGCGAGCGGGGAGATACGCAGTATTTT.

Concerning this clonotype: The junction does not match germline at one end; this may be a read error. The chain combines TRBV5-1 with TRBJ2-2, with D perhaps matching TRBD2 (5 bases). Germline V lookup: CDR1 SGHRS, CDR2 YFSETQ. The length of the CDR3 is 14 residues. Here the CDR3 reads CASSLIANTGEQFF. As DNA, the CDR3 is TGCGCCAGCAGCCTGATCGCGAACACCGGGGAGCAGTTTTTT. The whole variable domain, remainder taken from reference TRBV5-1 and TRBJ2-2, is KAGVTQTPRYLIKTRGQQVTLSCSPISGHRSVSWYQQTPGQGLQFLFEYFSETQRNKGNFPGRFSGRQFSNSRSEMNVSTLELGDSALYLCASSLIANTGEQFFGEGSRLTVL.

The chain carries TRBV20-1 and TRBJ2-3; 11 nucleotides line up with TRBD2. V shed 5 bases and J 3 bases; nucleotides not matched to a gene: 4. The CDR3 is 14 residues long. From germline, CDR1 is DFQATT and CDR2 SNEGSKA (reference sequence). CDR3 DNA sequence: TGCAGTGCTCGGACTAGCGGGTTGACAGATACGCAGTATTTT. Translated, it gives CSARTSGLTDTQYF.

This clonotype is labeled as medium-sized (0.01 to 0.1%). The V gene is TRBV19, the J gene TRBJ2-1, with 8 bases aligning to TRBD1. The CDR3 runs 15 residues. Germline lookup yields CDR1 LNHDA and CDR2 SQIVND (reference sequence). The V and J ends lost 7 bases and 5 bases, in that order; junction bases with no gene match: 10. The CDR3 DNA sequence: TGTGCCAGTACCCCTGGACAGGGTCGACACAATGAGCAGTTCTTC. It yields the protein CASTPGQGRHNEQFF.

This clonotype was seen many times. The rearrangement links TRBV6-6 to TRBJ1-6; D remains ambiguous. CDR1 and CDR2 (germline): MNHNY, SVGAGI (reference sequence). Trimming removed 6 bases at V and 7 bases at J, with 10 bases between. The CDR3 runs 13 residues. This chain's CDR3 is CASSRTENSPLHF. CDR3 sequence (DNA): TGTGCCAGCAGCAGGACGGAGAATTCACCCCTCCACTTT.

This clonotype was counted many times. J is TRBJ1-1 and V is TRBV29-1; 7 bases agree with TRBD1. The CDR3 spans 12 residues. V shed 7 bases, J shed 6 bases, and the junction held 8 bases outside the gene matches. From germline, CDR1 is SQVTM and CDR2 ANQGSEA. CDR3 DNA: TGCAGCGCGAAGACAGGGATCTCTGAAGCTTTCTTT. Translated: CSAKTGISEAFF.

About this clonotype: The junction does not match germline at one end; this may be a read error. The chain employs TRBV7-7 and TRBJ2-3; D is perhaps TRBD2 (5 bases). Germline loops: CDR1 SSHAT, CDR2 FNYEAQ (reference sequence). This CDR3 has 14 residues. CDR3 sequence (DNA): TGTGCTAGCAGCCCCACGGGGAGCACAGATACGCAGTATTTT. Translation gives CASSPTGSTDTQYF.

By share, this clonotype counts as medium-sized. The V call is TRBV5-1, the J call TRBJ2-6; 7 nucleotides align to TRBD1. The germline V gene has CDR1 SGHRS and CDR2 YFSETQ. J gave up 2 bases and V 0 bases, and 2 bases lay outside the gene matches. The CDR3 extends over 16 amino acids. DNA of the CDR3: TGCGCCAGCAGCTTGGACAGGGGCGCTGGGGCCAACGTCCTGACTTTC. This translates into CASSLDRGAGANVLTF.

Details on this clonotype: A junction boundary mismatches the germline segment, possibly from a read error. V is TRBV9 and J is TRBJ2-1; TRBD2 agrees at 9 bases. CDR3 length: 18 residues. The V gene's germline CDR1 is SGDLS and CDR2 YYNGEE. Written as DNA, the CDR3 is TGTGCCAGCAGCGTAGGACTAGCTGGGACTAGCTCCTACAATGATCAGTTCTTC. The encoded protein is CASSVGLAGTSSYNDQFF.